This paragraph reports one TCR beta chain. The CDR3 loop spans 17 amino acids. Germline values: CDR1 SEHNR, CDR2 FQNEAQ (reference sequence). V lost 0 bases to trimming and J lost 1 base, with 15 bases between them. The data were obtained in a study of blood T cell repertoires in COVID-19. Data came from immunoSEQ multiplex PCR; TCRdb stores just in-frame clones and leaves some out. The sample has roughly 250,000 clones; around 90% are singletons. The sequenced sample consisted of PBMCs or T cells enriched from blood (not recorded which). This TCR came from a woman between 40 and 50 years old with acute COVID-19. V and J are TRBV7-9 and TRBJ1-1; D gene ambiguous. This CDR3 is CASSLAFGGSGNTEAFF. The CDR3 DNA follows: TGTGCCAGCAGCTTAGCGTTTGGAGGGTCGGGGAACACTGAAGCTTTCTTT.